Listed here is a single TCR beta chain. Its antigen is not identified. This sample is part of a study of T cell repertoires in cytomegalovirus infection. On the study more broadly: Both a matching HLA type and CMV infection were indicated by public TCR beta signatures.

V lost 6 bases to trimming and J lost 5 bases; unmatched junction nucleotides: 3. Germline V gene sequence: CDR1 SGHTA, CDR2 FQGNSA. This CDR3 has 15 amino acids. TCRdb called the reads again in MiXCR, with one record for every CDR3 protein. The sample includes about 150,000 distinct CDR3 sequences, roughly 18% of them seen just once. General observations from the study: The cumulative frequency of public TCR beta families identified carriers of CMV plus the relevant HLA.

This chain links TRBV7-2 with TRBJ2-3, with TRBD2 matching 15 bases. The sample was CD8+ T cells from PBMCs. The sequence was collected from a human donor in good health (CMV status not recorded). Some clones in this sample may be carry-over from other donors' samples. The CDR3, as DNA: TGTGCCAGCAGATGGACTAGCGGGGGGGGAGATACGCAGTATTTT. It codes for CASRWTSGGGDTQYF.